A selection of T cell receptor beta chains follows, all from one sample in a study of T cell changes during pregnancy in multiple sclerosis. TCRdb keeps only in-frame clones here, not all; method: immunoSEQ multiplex PCR. There are around 100,000 clones in the sample; about 90% occur only once, and more than 1.5% lies in the top ten. The starting material was peripheral blood, obtained after pregnancy. All receptors come from a female donor with multiple sclerosis, enrolled in a pregnancy study. Each CDR3 is given with its conserved first and last residue. Fields, in order: D gene, clone size, J gene, CDR3 length, V gene, CDR3 protein, CDR3 DNA. A D gene is named only where the DNA matches it firmly. Rows may omit the clone size; those that give it use once, few, many or a size class.

NA NA TRBJ1-6 16 TRBV4-3 CASSQDSSGGNSPLHF TGCGCCAGCAGCCAAGATAGCTCGGGGGGAAATTCACCCCTCCACTTT
NA NA TRBJ2-5 12 TRBV5-1 CASSQNQETQYF TGCGCCAGCAGCCAGAACCAAGAGACCCAGTACTTC
NA NA TRBJ1-2 14 TRBV7-3 CASSLNTGDYGYTF TGTGCCAGCAGCTTAAATACGGGGGACTATGGCTACACCTTC
TRBD1 NA TRBJ2-7 15 TRBV6-6 CASSYGGSGQESKYF TGTGCCAGCAGTTACGGGGGATCTGGACAGGAGAGTAAATACTTC
TRBD2 NA TRBJ2-7 15 TRBV5-4 CASSRPIGEGYEQYF TGTGCCAGCAGCAGACCAATTGGGGAGGGGTACGAGCAGTACTTC
NA NA TRBJ2-7 14 TRBV5-1 CASSQAGGSYEQYF TGCGCCAGCAGCCAGGCGGGCGGCTCCTACGAGCAGTACTTC
NA NA TRBJ1-4 16 TRBV4-2 CASSQDGTSTNEKLFF TGTGCCAGCAGCCAAGATGGGACAAGCACTAATGAAAAACTGTTTTTT
TRBD1 NA TRBJ2-7 15 TRBV7-8 CASSLIGTGIYEQYF TGTGCCAGCAGCTTAATCGGGACAGGGATCTACGAGCAGTACTTC
TRBD2 NA TRBJ2-1 19 TRBV5-1 CASSEDQLAGGPDDNEQFF TGCGCCAGCAGCGAAGACCAACTAGCGGGGGGTCCCGACGACAATGAGCAGTTCTTC
TRBD2 NA TRBJ2-5 16 TRBV7-9 CASSSTSGRYQETQYF TGTGCCAGCAGCTCGACTAGCGGACGTTACCAAGAGACCCAGTACTTC
NA NA TRBJ1-5 13 TRBV28 CASYRAGNQPQHF TGTGCCAGCTACAGGGCTGGCAATCAGCCCCAGCATTTT
NA NA TRBJ2-3 12 TRBV13 CASTTPRSTQYF TGTGCCAGCACGACCCCTAGAAGTACGCAGTATTTT
NA NA TRBJ2-7 19 TRBV4-3 CASSQEALVTVDRSYEQYF TGCGCCAGCAGCCAAGAGGCCCTGGTCACTGTGGATCGGAGCTACGAGCAGTACTTC
NA NA TRBJ2-7 14 TRBV21-1 CASIRNGDNYEQYF TGTGCCAGCATCCGGAACGGGGACAACTACGAGCAGTACTTC
NA NA TRBJ2-3 13 TRBV11-3 CASSPDPGNTQYF TGTGCCAGCAGTCCAGACCCGGGAAATACGCAGTATTTT
NA once TRBJ1-6 16 TRBV4-2 CASSQDLDRNNSPLHF TGTGCCAGCAGCCAAGATCTCGACAGGAATAATTCACCCCTCCACTTT
NA NA TRBJ2-7 15 TRBV30 CAWSTETTFPYEQYF TGTGCCTGGAGTACCGAAACTACTTTCCCCTACGAGCAGTACTTC
NA NA TRBJ1-1 15 TRBV28 CASSTPGHSNTEAFF TGTGCCAGCAGCACTCCGGGACATTCGAACACTGAAGCTTTCTTT
NA NA TRBJ2-3 12 TRBV5-1 CASSPSTDTQYF TGCGCCAGCAGCCCTAGCACAGATACGCAGTATTTT
NA NA TRBJ1-2 15 TRBV7-9 CASSLAPGLNYGYTF TGTGCCAGCAGCTTAGCGCCGGGGTTGAACTATGGCTACACCTTC
TRBD2 NA TRBJ2-1 15 TRBV6-5 CASSLAGSSYNEQFF TGTGCCAGCAGTTTAGCGGGGAGCTCCTACAATGAGCAGTTCTTC
TRBD2 NA TRBJ2-3 15 TRBV9 CASSVTSGGTDTQYF TGTGCCAGCAGCGTAACTAGCGGGGGCACAGATACGCAGTATTTT